This is a list of T cell receptor beta chains from one sample in a study of T-cell reconstitution after alpha-beta-depleted transplantation in children. In TCRdb, the PCR reads were re-called with MiXCR into one record per CDR3 protein. The sample lists about 200,000 distinct CDR3 sequences; approximately 6% were seen once. The specimen comprised PBMCs, sampled before TCRalphabeta/CD19-depleted stem cell transplant. These receptors were taken from a girl in the first two years of life with combined immunodeficiency, due to receive a stem cell transplant. CDR3s include the opening cysteine and the closing phenylalanine or tryptophan. The D gene is left open where the match is weak. A clone size is listed for some rows: how often the clone was seen (once, few, many), or a class if it is expanded.

j_call,clone_size,v_call,d_call,cdr3_aa,cdr3_nt
TRBJ2-2,NA,TRBV29-1,TRBD1,CSVGTGGRELFF,TGCAGCGTTGGGACAGGGGGCAGGGAGCTGTTTTTT
TRBJ2-3,many,TRBV5-1,TRBD2,CASRPAGGRDTQYF,TGCGCCAGCAGACCAGCGGGAGGCCGGGATACGCAGTATTTT
TRBJ2-3,many,TRBV24-1,TRBD2,CAAGRDSTDTQYF,TGTGCCGCCGGGAGGGATAGCACAGATACGCAGTATTTT
TRBJ1-5,NA,TRBV5-5,TRBD1,CASSSGTGVPFNQPQHF,TGTGCCAGCAGCTCGGGAACAGGGGTTCCCTTCAATCAGCCCCAGCATTTT
TRBJ2-3,many,TRBV29-1,NA,CSVALEGLADTQYF,TGCAGCGTAGCCTTGGAGGGGCTCGCAGATACGCAGTATTTT
TRBJ2-1,many,TRBV4-2,NA,CASSHSARGAAYNEQFF,TGTGCCAGCAGCCATAGCGCGAGGGGGGCCGCCTACAATGAGCAGTTCTTC
TRBJ2-3,many,TRBV14,NA,CASSQDKTSGLFFTQYF,TGTGCCAGCAGCCAAGATAAAACCTCGGGACTCTTCTTTACGCAGTATTTT
TRBJ2-4,many,TRBV7-9,NA,CASSPTVDIQYF,TGTGCCAGCAGCCCTACTGTAGACATTCAGTACTTC
TRBJ2-3,many,TRBV28,TRBD2,CASSLQVGQLAQTDTQYF,TGTGCCAGCAGTTTACAGGTTGGACAACTAGCGCAGACAGATACGCAGTATTTT
TRBJ2-3,many,TRBV27,NA,CASSSRSLGFTDTQYF,TGTGCCAGCAGTTCCCGGAGCTTGGGTTTCACAGATACGCAGTATTTT
TRBJ2-6,NA,TRBV29-1,TRBD2,CSAPLAGGSSGANVLTF,TGCAGCGCCCCGCTAGCGGGAGGTTCCTCTGGGGCCAACGTCCTGACTTTC
TRBJ2-1,NA,TRBV19,TRBD2,CASSIRLAGGTPYNEQFF,TGTGCCAGTAGTATACGACTAGCGGGAGGCACTCCGTACAATGAGCAGTTCTTC
TRBJ2-1,NA,TRBV12-3/TRBV12-4,NA,CASSLGPGPSPYNEQFF,TGTGCCAGCAGTTTGGGGCCAGGGCCCAGCCCCTACAATGAGCAGTTCTTC
TRBJ1-1,many,TRBV20-1,NA,CSARDRKNTEAFF,TGCAGTGCTAGAGACAGAAAGAACACTGAAGCTTTCTTT
TRBJ2-3,NA,TRBV24-1,TRBD1,CATSDWGQGAGEQYF,TGTGCCACCAGTGATTGGGGACAGGGCGCGGGTGAGCAGTATTTT
TRBJ2-5,few,TRBV7-9,NA,CASSEEIMETQYF,TGTGCCAGCAGCGAGGAAATTATGGAGACCCAGTACTTC
TRBJ2-4,many,TRBV4-3,NA,CASSQDWQEGRIAKNIQYF,TGCGCCAGCAGCCAAGATTGGCAGGAGGGGAGGATAGCCAAAAACATTCAGTACTTC
TRBJ1-6,NA,TRBV6-8,NA,CASGRSTDSVDSPLHF,TGTGCCAGCGGACGGTCGACAGACTCGGTCGATTCACCCCTCCACTTT
TRBJ1-1,many,TRBV5-1,NA,CASSFQELTEAFF,TGCGCCAGCAGCTTTCAGGAGCTCACTGAAGCTTTCTTT
TRBJ2-1,many,TRBV3-1,NA,CASSRSPSSYNEQFF,TGTGCCAGCAGTCGGAGCCCCAGCTCCTACAATGAGCAGTTCTTC
TRBJ2-3,many,TRBV7-9,NA,CASSLGPGGSDTQYF,TGTGCCAGCAGCTTGGGGCCCGGGGGCTCAGATACGCAGTATTTT
TRBJ2-7,many,TRBV28,NA,CASSSYDIHRTLSYEQYF,TGTGCCAGCAGTTCATATGACATTCACAGGACCCTCTCCTACGAGCAGTACTTC
TRBJ2-1,many,TRBV15,NA,CATSRDTAGEQFF,TGTGCCACCAGCAGAGATACGGCGGGGGAGCAGTTCTTC
TRBJ2-3,many,TRBV12-3/TRBV12-4,NA,CASSFGGSTDTQYF,TGTGCCAGCAGCTTCGGGGGTAGCACAGATACGCAGTATTTT
TRBJ2-3,NA,TRBV12-3/TRBV12-4,TRBD2,CASSTTSGYTDTQYF,TGTGCCAGCAGTACGACTAGCGGATACACAGATACGCAGTATTTT
TRBJ2-1,many,TRBV29-1,NA,CSAHVILNEQFF,TGCAGCGCCCACGTAATACTCAATGAGCAGTTCTTC
TRBJ2-5,few,TRBV3-1,NA,CASSQNLQGEETQYF,TGTGCCAGCAGCCAAAACCTACAGGGAGAAGAGACCCAGTACTTC
TRBJ2-2,NA,TRBV15,TRBD2,CATSQTSGVLAVVFF,TGTGCCACCAGCCAGACTAGCGGGGTCCTTGCCGTGGTGTTTTTT
TRBJ1-1,many,TRBV25-1,NA,CASRETSRVNTEAFF,TGTGCCAGCAGAGAGACTAGCAGGGTGAACACTGAAGCTTTCTTT
TRBJ2-1,many,TRBV7-9,NA,CASNSGSSYNEQFF,TGTGCCAGCAATAGCGGTAGCTCCTACAATGAGCAGTTCTTC
TRBJ2-3,many,TRBV12-3/TRBV12-4,NA,CASSQGADTQYF,TGTGCCAGCAGTCAGGGAGCAGATACGCAGTATTTT
TRBJ1-2,many,TRBV20-1,TRBD1,CSGDREIDYGYTF,TGCAGTGGGGACAGGGAAATCGACTATGGCTACACCTTC
TRBJ2-3,many,TRBV4-2,TRBD2,CASSPPAGLVHTDTQYF,TGTGCCAGCAGCCCGCCCGCGGGACTAGTCCACACAGATACGCAGTATTTT
TRBJ1-5,many,TRBV4-1,TRBD1,CASSRTGDNQPQHF,TGCGCCAGCAGCCGGACAGGGGACAATCAGCCCCAGCATTTT
TRBJ2-2,many,TRBV12-3/TRBV12-4,NA,CASSHTRNGELFF,TGTGCCAGCAGCCATACCCGGAACGGGGAGCTGTTTTTT
TRBJ2-5,many,TRBV12-3/TRBV12-4,NA,CASSLNREETQYF,TGTGCCAGCAGTTTGAATAGGGAGGAGACCCAGTACTTC
TRBJ1-2,many,TRBV27,TRBD1,CASSPLDRASGGYTF,TGTGCCAGCAGTCCCTTGGACAGGGCATCGGGTGGCTACACCTTC
TRBJ2-1,many,TRBV20-1,TRBD2,CSAIQLAGRQFF,TGCAGTGCTATTCAACTAGCGGGCCGACAGTTCTTC
TRBJ2-5,few,TRBV27,TRBD2,CASGSGTKETQYF,TGTGCCAGCGGATCCGGGACTAAAGAGACCCAGTACTTC
TRBJ2-3,many,TRBV29-1,TRBD2,CSVERSPTSGRASVTDTQYF,TGCAGCGTCGAACGCTCCCCGACTAGCGGGAGGGCCTCGGTTACAGATACGCAGTATTTT
TRBJ2-2,few,TRBV5-6,NA,CASSLGLITGELFF,TGTGCCAGCAGCTTGGGGCTCATCACCGGGGAGCTGTTTTTT
TRBJ2-1,many,TRBV7-7,TRBD2,CASSSTSGRDYNEQFF,TGTGCTAGCAGCTCGACTAGCGGGAGGGACTACAATGAGCAGTTCTTC
TRBJ2-7,many,TRBV28,TRBD2,CASSEWEGEQYF,TGTGCCAGCAGTGAATGGGAGGGCGAGCAGTACTTC
TRBJ1-6,NA,TRBV19,NA,CASSIGAVSSSPLHF,TGTGCCAGTAGTATAGGGGCAGTCTCCAGTTCACCCCTCCACTTT
TRBJ2-5,few,TRBV6-5,NA,CASSRRSMDIHKETQYF,TGTGCCAGCAGCCGACGGAGTATGGACATCCACAAAGAGACCCAGTACTTC
TRBJ1-1,many,TRBV12-3/TRBV12-4,NA,CASSFVKNTEAFF,TGTGCCAGCAGTTTTGTGAAAAACACTGAAGCTTTCTTT
TRBJ1-1,many,TRBV7-9,NA,CASSRGVNTEAFF,TGTGCCAGCAGCCGCGGGGTGAACACTGAAGCTTTCTTT
TRBJ2-4,few,TRBV6-5,TRBD2,CASSYGGLAGGPVNIQYF,TGTGCCAGCAGTTACGGGGGACTAGCGGGAGGGCCTGTAAACATTCAGTACTTC
TRBJ2-7,many,TRBV20-1,NA,CSARRAPSYEQYF,TGCAGTGCTAGAAGGGCACCTTCATACGAGCAGTACTTC
TRBJ2-3,few,TRBV30,TRBD1,CAWSGQNTDTQYF,TGTGCCTGGTCGGGACAGAACACAGATACGCAGTATTTT
TRBJ2-2,many,TRBV24-1,NA,CATSASAHGELFF,TGTGCCACCAGTGCGTCAGCCCACGGGGAGCTGTTTTTT
TRBJ1-5,many,TRBV24-1,NA,CATSGEPLLPQHF,TGTGCCACCAGCGGGGAGCCTCTTCTGCCCCAGCATTTT
TRBJ1-2,many,TRBV28,NA,CASSFRTSNYGYTF,TGTGCCAGCAGTTTCAGGACCTCTAACTATGGCTACACCTTC
TRBJ2-1,many,TRBV12-3/TRBV12-4,NA,CASSPLWGKTDEQFF,TGTGCCAGCAGCCCACTGTGGGGGAAAACCGATGAGCAGTTCTTC
TRBJ2-1,many,TRBV12-3/TRBV12-4,NA,CASSLGPSAHNEQFF,TGTGCCAGCAGTTTAGGGCCTAGCGCCCACAATGAGCAGTTCTTC
TRBJ2-2,many,TRBV5-5,TRBD1,CASSRSSGGAGTGELFF,TGTGCCAGCAGCCGCTCCTCAGGGGGCGCGGGGACCGGGGAGCTGTTTTTT
TRBJ2-7,many,TRBV7-2,NA,CASSFFLDEQYF,TGTGCCAGCAGCTTCTTCCTTGACGAGCAGTACTTC
TRBJ2-3,many,TRBV29-1,TRBD2,CSVWTRSTDTQYF,TGCAGCGTTTGGACTAGGAGCACAGATACGCAGTATTTT
TRBJ1-4,many,TRBV5-1,NA,CASSLDEALNEKLFF,TGCGCCAGCAGCTTGGATGAGGCCCTTAATGAAAAACTGTTTTTT